This record covers a single TCR beta chain. iRepertoire HTBI primers and Arm-PCR of CDR3 regions built TCR beta libraries. One entry per CDR3 protein results from TCRdb running MiXCR on the multiplex PCR reads. The profile shows roughly 400,000 distinct CDR3 sequences, over 12% of them singletons. The data were obtained in a study of regulatory T cells in long-lasting Graves disease. V lost 7 bases, J lost 4 bases, and 17 bases lay in between. This CDR3 is built from 15 residues. From germline, CDR1 is MDHEN and CDR2 SYDVKM. Regarding time point: newly diagnosed GD, antithyroid drugs for less than 3 months. Isolated PBMC RNA provided the starting material for the TCR library. The same sample was also used in a study of T cells in Graves' hyperthyroidism and ophthalmopathy.

This sequence was found in a woman in her 40s with Graves disease. Source: peripheral blood mononuclear cells (PBMCs), taken at new diagnosis, from a patient treated with antithyroid drugs. This chain connects TRBV28 to TRBJ1-5; D is undetermined. Here the CDR3 reads CASTPPGLRNQPQHF. The CDR3 DNA sequence: TGTGCCAGCACCCCCCCCGGATTACGGAATCAGCCCCAGCATTTT.